The 21 T cell receptor beta chains below all came from one sample that was sequenced in a study of T cell changes during pregnancy in multiple sclerosis. Clones were read by immunoSEQ multiplex PCR, and TCRdb kept only the in-frame ones, dropping some. The sample includes some 68,000 clones, 91% of them seen just once. Sample: peripheral blood, taken in the second trimester of pregnancy. Receptor source: a female donor with multiple sclerosis, enrolled in a pregnancy study.

The V gene is TRBV7-8, the J gene TRBJ2-3; 7 nucleotides agree with TRBD1. The CDR3 consists of 18 residues. Germline V gene lookup returns CDR1 SGHVS and CDR2 FQNEAQ. J lost 5 bases, V lost 0 bases, and 14 bases had no gene match. As DNA, the CDR3 is TGTGCCAGCAGCTTAGCGAAACTAGGCAGGGGGAATGGAGATACGCAGTATTTT. Residues: CASSLAKLGRGNGDTQYF.

The CDR3 sequence is CASSLGPLGLAGTYEQYF. CDR3 coding DNA: TGCGCCAGCAGCTTGGGGCCTCTGGGACTAGCGGGTACCTACGAGCAGTACTTC. The J gene is TRBJ2-7, the V gene TRBV5-1, with 12 bases identical to TRBD2. V was pared by 0 bases and J by 2 bases, with 9 bases of the junction left unmatched. Germline CDR1 SGHRS, CDR2 YFSETQ. The CDR3 runs 18 residues. Supplemented by reference TRBV5-1 and TRBJ2-7, the full variable domain reads KAGVTQTPRYLIKTRGQQVTLSCSPISGHRSVSWYQQTPGQGLQFLFEYFSETQRNKGNFPGRFSGRQFSNSRSEMNVSTLELGDSALYLCASSLGPLGLAGTYEQYFGPGTRLTVT.

The chain recombines TRBV29-1 with TRBJ1-1; a possible D gene is TRBD1 (5 bases). CDR3 length equals 13 residues. Germline V gene lookup returns CDR1 SQVTM and CDR2 ANQGSEA. Deletions cut 5 bases from V and 1 base from J, with 11 bases between. CDR3 loop: CSVPGGRNTEAFF. For the CDR3, the DNA is TGCAGCGTTCCCGGGGGGAGGAACACTGAAGCTTTCTTT.

Only a few counts were recorded for this clone. The genes are TRBV4-2 and TRBJ2-2; 9 positions match TRBD1. Germline CDR1 is LGHNA and CDR2 is YNFKEQ. V lost 4 bases, J lost 5 bases, and 8 bases stayed unmatched. The CDR3 loop spans 16 amino acids. For the CDR3, the DNA is TGTGCCAGCAGCCCTTCGGGACAGGGAGTAACCGGGGAGCTGTTTTTT. It is translated as CASSPSGQGVTGELFF.

This clone occurred once. The CDR3 sequence is CASSTPGLAELQETQYF. Here the CDR3 DNA reads TGTGCCAGCAGCACCCCTGGACTAGCGGAGCTCCAAGAGACCCAGTACTTC. The chain uses TRBV7-2 and TRBJ2-5; TRBD2 aligns across 10 bases. V was pared by 5 bases and J by 1 base, with 10 bases of the junction left unmatched. This CDR3 is 17 amino acids long. Per the germline V gene, CDR1 is SGHTA and CDR2 is FQGNSA.

This clone was observed once. V is TRBV9 and J is TRBJ1-1; 7 positions agree with TRBD1. CDR3 length: 13 residues. CDR1 is SGDLS, CDR2 YYNGEE, per germline. V gave up 3 bases and J gave up 5 bases; unmatched junction bases: 4. Written as DNA, the CDR3 is TGTGCCAGCAGCGCCCCAGGGGGGACTGAAGCTTTCTTT. Its protein product is CASSAPGGTEAFF.

The V gene is TRBV14, the J gene TRBJ1-1; D might be TRBD1 (6 bases). CDR1 and CDR2 from the germline V gene are SGHDN and FVKESK. V was clipped by 1 base and J by 2 bases, with 14 bases between them. The CDR3 spans 16 residues. CDR3 nucleotide sequence: TGTGCCAGCAGCCAAGCTTACGGACAGTTAAACACTGAAGCTTTCTTT. This translates into CASSQAYGQLNTEAFF.

The count of this clone is one. The rearrangement joins TRBV5-5 to TRBJ1-2; 10 bases match TRBD1. The J segment lost 4 bases and the V segment lost 4 bases, leaving 7 bases of the junction unmatched. The length of the CDR3 is 15 residues. Germline CDR1 reads SGHKS; CDR2 reads YYEKEE (reference sequence). The CDR3 DNA follows: TGTGCCAGCAGCCCGGGACAGGGGTCTGGCTATGGCTACACCTTC. Translating it yields CASSPGQGSGYGYTF.

The chain joins TRBV5-6 to TRBJ1-2; TRBD1 agrees at 12 bases. J was trimmed by 10 bases and V by 2 bases; bases with no gene match: 6. The CDR3 has 14 amino acids. CDR1 is SGHDT, CDR2 YYEEEE, per germline. As DNA, the CDR3 is TGTGCCAGCAGCTTCCCCGGGACAGGGGGCGTCTACACCTTC. Translated, it gives CASSFPGTGGVYTF.

The rearrangement links TRBV27 to TRBJ1-6, with 8 bases fitting TRBD1. Germline V gives CDR1 MNHEY, CDR2 SMNVEV (reference sequence). This CDR3 is built from 13 residues. Trimming removed 8 bases from V and 10 bases from J; junction bases left unmatched: 7. The CDR3 DNA sequence: TGTGCCAGCTGGACAGGGTTATGGTCACCCCTCCACTTT. It yields the protein CASWTGLWSPLHF.

This sequence joins TRBV5-5 and TRBJ2-1, with D hard to call. Trimming took off 0 bases at V and 2 bases at J, with 3 bases between the two ends. The germline gives CDR1 SGHKS, CDR2 YYEKEE (reference sequence). The CDR3 contains 13 residues. The DNA of the CDR3 is TGTGCCAGCAGCTTGGGGCCCTACAATGAGCAGTTCTTC. Amino acids: CASSLGPYNEQFF.

The J gene is TRBJ1-1, the V gene TRBV5-4; possibly TRBD1 for D (5 bases). V lost 0 bases to trimming and J lost 2 bases, with 11 bases between them. The germline V gene encodes CDR1 SGHNT and CDR2 YYREEE (reference sequence). This CDR3 contains 15 residues. This chain's CDR3 is CASSLGAGLNTEAFF. CDR3 DNA sequence: TGTGCCAGCAGCTTGGGTGCAGGGCTTAACACTGAAGCTTTCTTT.

The V and J genes are TRBV5-1 and TRBJ2-3; 9 bases are a match to TRBD1. This CDR3 has 15 amino acids. V was pared by 0 bases and J by 3 bases, with 2 bases of the junction left unmatched. Germline V gene data show CDR1 as SGHRS and CDR2 as YFSETQ. The CDR3 bases are TGCGCCAGCAGCTTGGTTGGGACAGGGACAGATACGCAGTATTTT. This encodes CASSLVGTGTDTQYF.

The chain uses TRBV18 and TRBJ1-1; TRBD1 might be the D (6 bases). The V gene lost 3 bases and the J gene lost 2 bases, with 13 bases spanning the gap. This CDR3 comprises 15 residues. Germline V gives CDR1 KGHSH, CDR2 LQKENI. CDR3: CASSPTPGGNTEAFF. As DNA, the CDR3 is TGTGCCAGCTCACCGACCCCGGGGGGCAACACTGAAGCTTTCTTT.

This clone was recorded a few times. The chain joins TRBV30 to TRBJ1-3; the match to TRBD1 covers 8 bases. The CDR3 loop spans 16 amino acids. Per the germline V gene, CDR1 is GTSNPN and CDR2 is SVGIG (reference sequence). V lost 2 bases, J lost 11 bases, and 17 bases stayed unmatched. The CDR3 coding sequence is TGTGCCTGGAGTAGGGGGACAGGTTCATTTCTACCGTCCATATATTTT. Translation gives CAWSRGTGSFLPSIYF.

The genes are TRBV4-3 and TRBJ2-3; 7 nucleotides align to TRBD1. V gave up 1 base and J gave up 1 base; unmatched junction bases: 5. This CDR3 is built from 16 residues. Per the germline V gene, CDR1 is LGHNA and CDR2 is YSLEER. CDR3 protein: CASSQGGGFGTDTQYF. The CDR3 region has the DNA TGCGCCAGCAGCCAAGGAGGGGGCTTTGGCACAGATACGCAGTATTTT.

The chain carries TRBV7-8 and TRBJ2-7; weak D call: TRBD1 (7 bases). V was shortened by 1 base and J by 6 bases, with 22 bases between the two germline ends. The CDR3 is 17 residues long. Germline CDR1 and CDR2: SGHVS and FQNEAQ. CDR3: CASSLGPGGPRNGEQYF. Written as DNA, the CDR3 is TGTGCCAGCAGCTTAGGTCCAGGGGGGCCCAGGAATGGCGAGCAGTACTTC.

The chain carries TRBV19 and TRBJ1-5; a possible D gene is TRBD1 (5 bases). The ends were cut back, 9 bases at V and 0 bases at J, with 15 bases in the middle. From germline, CDR1 is LNHDA and CDR2 SQIVND (reference sequence). This CDR3 comprises 15 residues. CDR3 protein: CASAEKGLSNQPQHF. In nucleotides, the CDR3 is TGTGCCAGCGCTGAGAAGGGACTTAGCAATCAGCCCCAGCATTTT. The entire variable domain, with the rest obtained from reference TRBV19 and TRBJ1-5, is as follows: DGGITQSPKYLFRKEGQNVTLSCEQNLNHDAMYWYRQDPGQGLRLIYYSQIVNDFQKGDIAEGYSVSREKKESFPLTVTSAQKNPTAFYLCASAEKGLSNQPQHFGDGTRLSIL.

The rearrangement links TRBV5-4 to TRBJ1-1; D unclear. The CDR3 is 14 amino acids. Germline-derived CDR1 and CDR2 are SGHNT and YYREEE (reference sequence). V was clipped by 0 bases and J by 1 base, with 7 bases between them. CDR3: CASSLDPENTEAFF. As DNA, the CDR3 is TGTGCCAGCAGCTTGGATCCAGAGAACACTGAAGCTTTCTTT.

The V and J genes are TRBV14 and TRBJ1-6; D gene ambiguous. Germline values: CDR1 SGHDN, CDR2 FVKESK. V was clipped by 4 bases and J by 0 bases, with 10 bases between them. The CDR3 extends over 16 amino acids. In DNA, the CDR3 is TGTGCCAGCAGCCGAGAGTGGAGCTCCTATAATTCACCCCTCCACTTT. It translates to CASSREWSSYNSPLHF.

This clone appeared once. V is TRBV4-3 and J is TRBJ2-1; possible D gene TRBD1, 5 bases. Per germline, CDR1 LGHNA and CDR2 YSLEER. This CDR3 spans 15 amino acids. V lost 0 bases, J lost 8 bases, and 14 bases lay in between. This CDR3 is CASSQDRIGVYEQFF. CDR3 nucleotide sequence: TGCGCCAGCAGCCAAGATCGGATAGGGGTCTATGAGCAGTTCTTC.